This TCR beta chain was retrieved from a study of blood T cell repertoires in COVID-19. The protocol was immunoSEQ multiplex PCR, while the TCRdb copy is restricted to in-frame clones and leaves out a portion. The sample consists of around 77,000 clones, around 93% of them appearing once. The length of the CDR3 is 13 residues. J lost 5 bases, V lost 6 bases, and 2 bases had no gene match. Germline V lookup: CDR1 KGHDR, CDR2 SFDVKD. The sample consisted of peripheral blood. This TCR came from a woman aged 60-70 years with active COVID-19. This chain connects TRBV24-1 to TRBJ2-1, with 8 bases aligning to TRBD1. CDR3 DNA sequence: TGTGCCACCAGTCCGACAGGGGACAATGAGCAGTTCTTC. This codes for CATSPTGDNEQFF.